This TCR beta chain was recovered during a study of beta chain features in type 1 diabetes (dated by TCRdb to the late 2010s). Concerning the study at large: Patients and healthy donors did not differ in mean age, gender distribution, total cell number or subset yield. A total of approximately 110,000,000 sorted cells were examined across all samples, and a strong correlation was observed between cell number per subset and RNA yield. In the study, recently diagnosed type 1 diabetes patients and matched healthy donors were compared on the TCRB repertoires of their sorted circulating CD4+ T cell subsets. Regulatory and stem cell-like memory subsets were obtained from only 8 patients and about eight healthy donors, while naive and central memory subsets were obtained from all 30 or so donors. What the work shows at the level of the full study, not this receptor alone: A moderate but significant shortening of TCRB CDR3 length was observed in type 1 diabetes patients in all four CD4+ subsets. Shorter templates might have been favored by PCR, but patient and control samples were amplified and corrected together, so both groups would have been affected equally by any skew. Because cDNA rather than genomic DNA was sequenced, highly expressing activated cells could have been over-represented, although no difference in activation and CD3 levels was found between groups. The naive, central memory and regulatory TCRB repertoires appeared to resemble one another more closely among patients than among healthy donors. At VDJ recombination sites, patients with type 1 diabetes made fewer insertions and deleted more nucleotides, a pattern implying thymic rearrangement abnormalities. Only small numbers of individuals were included in the HLA sub-analyses, which left unresolved whether HLA type had any influence on TCRB rearrangement.

Each donor gave one peripheral blood draw, approximately 110 mL on average, collected into heparinised tubes. Using a panel that included CD45RO, CCR7, CD25, CD127, CD95 and CD27, naive, central memory, regulatory and stem cell-like memory CD4+ T cells were sorted on a BD FACSAria II. A purity above 95% was achieved for all sorted populations. PBMCs were isolated immediately by Lymphoprep density gradient centrifugation and stained directly without culture. So that batch effects would be minimized, each experiment stained and sorted samples in pairs, pairing one healthy donor with one patient. Based on the germline V gene (reference sequence), the CDR1 and CDR2 sequences are MNHEY and SMNVEV. V trim: 2 bases; J trim: 2 bases; unmatched bases: 5. The CDR3 has 16 amino acids, counting the end cysteine and phenylalanine. CDR3 DNA is the only sequence kept; it has 48 bases, read in frame from the first base.

In the case of this clone: This clone's antigen is unknown. Base qualities are not recorded, but no much larger clone differs from it by a single base.

All of the isolated RNA was reverse transcribed with the High Capacity cDNA Reverse Transcription Kit, so expressed TCRB transcripts were sequenced. Deep immunoSEQ sequencing was performed on naive, central memory and regulatory T cell samples, with an average of roughly 3.3 million total reads per sample. After sorted cells were lysed in RLT buffer, RNA was extracted with DNase-treated RNeasy Micro or Mini kits, with the choice depending on cell number. Each cell subset was processed separately to prevent cross-contamination, with patient and healthy donor samples processed together. Using the immunoSEQ multiplex PCR, TCRB sequences were amplified from cDNA into 87-bp fragments spanning the CDR3 region. Amplicons were sequenced on the Illumina HiSeq platform. As for the authors' bioinformatics: Synthetic template baselines were used to correct PCR bias computationally, reads within Hamming distance 2 were collapsed, and singletons that could not be merged were discarded. Reads were aligned against IMGT so that V, D and J genes, CDR3 length and insertions or deletions at six rearrangement sites could be assigned. Within each subset, clonotype counts were normalized to sorted cell number, after which true diversity and Gini coefficients were computed with the tcR R package. Repertoire sharing was quantified using the overlap coefficient calculated on TCRB nucleotide sequences. Out-of-frame TCRB sequences from naive cells were analyzed as a proxy for the pre-selection repertoire. TCRdb took this table from immuneACCESS and kept in-frame rearrangements with V and J called. Such tables lack part of the clones; where checked against another copy, unresolved V genes explain under half of the gap, and the rest is unexplained. That table is the source of V, J and clone size, and D and trimming were worked out from the DNA. The sample yields roughly 290,000 clones; about 15% were counted once. The ten largest account for 0.015% to 0.017% of the sample.

The V and J genes are TRBV27 and TRBJ2-5; 10 nucleotides in the junction match TRBD2. The clonotype comes from a man aged 18 to 29 with type 1 diabetes. Sequenced material: naive CD4+ T cells from blood. Per the publication, the cell subset or site label means: true naive CD4+ T cells. The CDR3 reads CASSLRIAGGQETQYF. The nucleotides read TGTGCCAGCAGTTTAAGGATAGCGGGGGGACAAGAGACCCAGTACTTC.